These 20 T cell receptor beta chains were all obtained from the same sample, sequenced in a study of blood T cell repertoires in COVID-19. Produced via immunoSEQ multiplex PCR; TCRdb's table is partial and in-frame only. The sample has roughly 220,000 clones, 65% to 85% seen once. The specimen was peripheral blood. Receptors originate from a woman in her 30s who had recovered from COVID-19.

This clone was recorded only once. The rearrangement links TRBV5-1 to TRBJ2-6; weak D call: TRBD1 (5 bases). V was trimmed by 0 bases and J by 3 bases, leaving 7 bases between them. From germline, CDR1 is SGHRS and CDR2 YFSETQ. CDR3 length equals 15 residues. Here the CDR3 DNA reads TGCGCCAGCAGCTTGGGAACAGGTGGGGCCAACGTCCTGACTTTC. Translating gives CASSLGTGGANVLTF. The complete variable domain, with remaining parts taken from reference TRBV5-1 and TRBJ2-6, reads KAGVTQTPRYLIKTRGQQVTLSCSPISGHRSVSWYQQTPGQGLQFLFEYFSETQRNKGNFPGRFSGRQFSNSRSEMNVSTLELGDSALYLCASSLGTGGANVLTFGAGSRLTVL.

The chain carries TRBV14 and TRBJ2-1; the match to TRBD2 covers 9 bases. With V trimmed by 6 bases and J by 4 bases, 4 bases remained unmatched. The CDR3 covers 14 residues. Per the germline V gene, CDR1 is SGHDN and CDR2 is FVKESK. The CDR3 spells CASSSSGNYNEQFF. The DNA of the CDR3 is TGTGCCAGCAGTTCTAGCGGGAATTACAATGAGCAGTTCTTC.

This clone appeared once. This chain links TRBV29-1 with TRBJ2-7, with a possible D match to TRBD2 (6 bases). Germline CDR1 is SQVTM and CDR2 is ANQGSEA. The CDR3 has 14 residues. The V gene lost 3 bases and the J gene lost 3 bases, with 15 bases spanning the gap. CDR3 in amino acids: CSVDGAGPLYEQYF. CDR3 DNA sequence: TGCAGCGTTGACGGGGCGGGGCCACTCTACGAGCAGTACTTC.

CDR3 in DNA: TGTGCTAGTGGTTTTAGCGGGAGGGCCAAGGGGAATGAGCAGTTCTTC. It codes for CASGFSGRAKGNEQFF. This chain uses TRBV12-5 with TRBJ2-1; 11 positions agree with TRBD2. CDR3 length equals 16 residues. Germline values: CDR1 LGHNT, CDR2 FRNRAP. The J segment lost 7 bases and the V segment lost 3 bases, leaving 8 bases of the junction unmatched.

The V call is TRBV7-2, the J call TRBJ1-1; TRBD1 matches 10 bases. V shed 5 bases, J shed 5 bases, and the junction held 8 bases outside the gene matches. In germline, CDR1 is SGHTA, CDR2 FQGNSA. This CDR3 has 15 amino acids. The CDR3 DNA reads TGTGCCAGCAGCCCGGGACAGGGGTTTCGGACTGAAGCTTTCTTT. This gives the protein CASSPGQGFRTEAFF.

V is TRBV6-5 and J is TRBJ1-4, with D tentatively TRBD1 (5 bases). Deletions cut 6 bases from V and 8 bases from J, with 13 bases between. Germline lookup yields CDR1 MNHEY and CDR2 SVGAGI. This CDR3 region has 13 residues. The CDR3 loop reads CASRSGIGEKLFF. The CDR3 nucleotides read TGTGCCAGCAGGTCAGGGATTGGGGAAAAACTGTTTTTT.

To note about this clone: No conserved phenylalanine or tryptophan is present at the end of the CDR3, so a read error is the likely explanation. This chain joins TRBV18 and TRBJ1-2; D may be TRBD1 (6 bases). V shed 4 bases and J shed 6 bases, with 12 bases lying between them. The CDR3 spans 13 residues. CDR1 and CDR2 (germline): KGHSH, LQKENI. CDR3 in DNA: TGTGCCAGCTCACGGCAGGGGAGCCATGGCTACACCCTC. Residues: CASSRQGSHGYTL.

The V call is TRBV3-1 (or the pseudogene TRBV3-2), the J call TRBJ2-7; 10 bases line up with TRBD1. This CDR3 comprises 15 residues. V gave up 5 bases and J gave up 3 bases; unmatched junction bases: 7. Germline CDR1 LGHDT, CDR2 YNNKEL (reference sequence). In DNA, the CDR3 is TGTGCCAGCAGCAACTCCCGGGACAGGGGCTACGAGCAGTACTTC. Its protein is CASSNSRDRGYEQYF.

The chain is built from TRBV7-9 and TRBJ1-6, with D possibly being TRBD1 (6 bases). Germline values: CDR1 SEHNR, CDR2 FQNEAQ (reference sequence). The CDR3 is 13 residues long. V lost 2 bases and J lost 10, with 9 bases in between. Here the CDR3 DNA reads TGTGCCAGCAGCTTACTGGACAGCTCACCCCTCCACTTT. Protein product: CASSLLDSSPLHF. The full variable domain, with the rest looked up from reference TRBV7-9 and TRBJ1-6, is DTGVSQNPRHKITKRGQNVTFRCDPISEHNRLYWYRQTLGQGPEFLTYFQNEAQLEKSRLLSDRFSAERPKGSFSTLEIQRTEQGDSAMYLCASSLLDSSPLHFGNGTRLTVT.

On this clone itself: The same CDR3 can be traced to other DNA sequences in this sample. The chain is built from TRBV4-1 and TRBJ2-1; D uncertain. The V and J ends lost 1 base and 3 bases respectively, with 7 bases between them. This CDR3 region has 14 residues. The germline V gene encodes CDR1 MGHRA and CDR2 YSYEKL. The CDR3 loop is CASSQGRGYNEQFF. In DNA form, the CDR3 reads TGCGCCAGCAGCCAAGGTCGCGGCTACAATGAGCAGTTCTTC.

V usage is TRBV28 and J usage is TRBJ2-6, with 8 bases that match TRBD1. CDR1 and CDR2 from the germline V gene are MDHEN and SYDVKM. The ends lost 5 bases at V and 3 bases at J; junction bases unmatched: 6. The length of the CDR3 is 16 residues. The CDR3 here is CASSINTGGGANVLTF. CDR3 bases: TGTGCCAGCAGTATCAACACAGGGGGTGGGGCCAACGTCCTGACTTTC.

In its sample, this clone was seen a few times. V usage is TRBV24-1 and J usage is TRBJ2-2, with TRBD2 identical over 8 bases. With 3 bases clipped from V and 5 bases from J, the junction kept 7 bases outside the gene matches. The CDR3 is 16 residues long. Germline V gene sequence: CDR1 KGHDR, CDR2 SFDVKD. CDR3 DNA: TGTGCCACCAGTGATCCGGTCAGCGGGAGAACCGGGGAGCTGTTTTTT. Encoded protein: CATSDPVSGRTGELFF.

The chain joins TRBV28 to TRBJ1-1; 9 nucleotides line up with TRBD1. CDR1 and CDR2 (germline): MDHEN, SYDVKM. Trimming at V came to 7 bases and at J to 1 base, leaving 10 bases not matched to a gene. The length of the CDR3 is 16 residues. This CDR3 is CASIPGTGYGNTEAFF. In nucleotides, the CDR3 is TGTGCCAGCATCCCTGGGACAGGGTATGGGAACACTGAAGCTTTCTTT.

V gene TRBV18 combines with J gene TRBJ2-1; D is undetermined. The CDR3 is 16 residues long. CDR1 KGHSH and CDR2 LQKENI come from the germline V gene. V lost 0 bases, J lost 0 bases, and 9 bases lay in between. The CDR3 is CASSPPNSLSYNEQFF. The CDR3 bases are TGTGCCAGCTCACCACCGAATAGCCTCTCCTACAATGAGCAGTTCTTC.

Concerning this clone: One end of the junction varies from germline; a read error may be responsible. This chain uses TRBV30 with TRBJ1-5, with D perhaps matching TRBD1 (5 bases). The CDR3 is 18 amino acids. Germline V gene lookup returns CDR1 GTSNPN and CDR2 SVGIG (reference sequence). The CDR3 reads CAWSVRFSGTTSSQPQHF. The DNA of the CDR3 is TGTGCCTGGAGTGTACGTTTTTCGGGGACCACTAGCAGTCAGCCCCAGCATTTT.

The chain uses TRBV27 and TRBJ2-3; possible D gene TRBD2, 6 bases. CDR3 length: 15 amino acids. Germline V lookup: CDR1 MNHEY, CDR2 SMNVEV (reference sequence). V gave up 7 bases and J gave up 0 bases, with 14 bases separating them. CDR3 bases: TGTGCCAGCACTCTTGCAGCGGGTAGCACAGATACGCAGTATTTT. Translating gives CASTLAAGSTDTQYF.

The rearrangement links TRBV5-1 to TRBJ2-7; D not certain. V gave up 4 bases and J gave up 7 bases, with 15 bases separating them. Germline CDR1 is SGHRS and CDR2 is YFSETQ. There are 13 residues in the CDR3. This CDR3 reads CASSGYSAEEQYF. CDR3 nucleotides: TGCGCCAGCAGCGGGTACAGTGCCGAGGAGCAGTACTTC.

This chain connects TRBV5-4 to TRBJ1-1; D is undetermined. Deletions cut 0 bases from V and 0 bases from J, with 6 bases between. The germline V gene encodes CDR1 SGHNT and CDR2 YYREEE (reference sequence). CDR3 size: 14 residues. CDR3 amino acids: CASSLGHMNTEAFF. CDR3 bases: TGTGCCAGCAGCTTGGGGCATATGAACACTGAAGCTTTCTTT.

For the CDR3, the DNA is TGCGCCAGCCAAGGGTCAAATGGAGGGGAGACCCAGTACTTC. Residues: CASQGSNGGETQYF. The chain combines TRBV5-1 with TRBJ2-5; tentative D call: TRBD2 (6 bases). CDR1 and CDR2 (germline): SGHRS, YFSETQ. The CDR3 is made up of 14 amino acids. V was pared by 7 bases and J by 5 bases, with 18 bases between.

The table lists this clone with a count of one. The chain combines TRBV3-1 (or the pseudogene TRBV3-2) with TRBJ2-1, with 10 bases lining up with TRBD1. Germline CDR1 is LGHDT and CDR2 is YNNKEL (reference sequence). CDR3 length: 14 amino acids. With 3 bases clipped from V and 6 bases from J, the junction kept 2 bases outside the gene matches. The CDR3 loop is CASSQGQGSNEQFF. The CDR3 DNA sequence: TGTGCCAGCAGCCAGGGACAGGGGTCCAATGAGCAGTTCTTC.